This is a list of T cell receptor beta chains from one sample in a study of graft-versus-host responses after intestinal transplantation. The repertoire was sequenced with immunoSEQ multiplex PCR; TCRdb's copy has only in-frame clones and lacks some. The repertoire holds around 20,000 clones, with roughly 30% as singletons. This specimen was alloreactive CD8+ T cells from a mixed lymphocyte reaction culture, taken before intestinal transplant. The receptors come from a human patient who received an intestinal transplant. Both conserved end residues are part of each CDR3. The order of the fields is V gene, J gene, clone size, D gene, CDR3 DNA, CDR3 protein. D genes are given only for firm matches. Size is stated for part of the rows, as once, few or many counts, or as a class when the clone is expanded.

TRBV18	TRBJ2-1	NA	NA	TGTGCCAGCTCACCCCCTAGCGTAGAGCAGTTCTTC	CASSPPSVEQFF
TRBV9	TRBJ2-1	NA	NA	TGTGCCAGCAGCGTAGCTATAAGGGCGCCGAGCTCCTACAATGAGCAGTTCTTC	CASSVAIRAPSSYNEQFF
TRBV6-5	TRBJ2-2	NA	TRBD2	TGTGCCAGCAGGACTAGCGGGAGGATCACCGGGGAGCTGTTTTTT	CASRTSGRITGELFF
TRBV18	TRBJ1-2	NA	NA	TGTGCCAGCTCACCCATAGACGGTAACTATGGCTACACCTTC	CASSPIDGNYGYTF
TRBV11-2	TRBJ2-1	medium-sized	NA	TGTGCCAGCAGCTTGGGCGAGAACCCCTCTTGGAATGAGCAGTTCTTC	CASSLGENPSWNEQFF
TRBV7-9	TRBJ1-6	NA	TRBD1	TGTGCCAGCAGCGCACCGGGACAGGGGTTTAATTCACCCCTCCACTTT	CASSAPGQGFNSPLHF
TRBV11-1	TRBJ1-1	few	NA	TGTGCCAGCAGTCGGACCTTGGAAGCTTTCTTT	CASSRTLEAFF
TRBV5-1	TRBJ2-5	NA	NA	TGCGCCAGCAGCTTGGTGCGGGGGCTTTATCAAGAGACCCAGTACTTC	CASSLVRGLYQETQYF
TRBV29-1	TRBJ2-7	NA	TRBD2	TGCAGCGTTGGCTCGCGGGAGGGCCAGGCCTGCGAGCAGTACTTC	CSVGSREGQACEQYF
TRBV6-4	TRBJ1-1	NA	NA	TGTGCCAGCAGCGTACAGGGAGGGACTGAAGCTTTCTTT	CASSVQGGTEAFF
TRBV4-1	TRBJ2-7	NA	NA	TGCGCCAGCAGCCAAGATTCGGGGGGCGTTTACGAGCAGTACTTC	CASSQDSGGVYEQYF
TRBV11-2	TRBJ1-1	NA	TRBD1	TGTGCCAGCAGCTTAGGTTGGACAGGGTTAATCACTGAAGCTTTCTTT	CASSLGWTGLITEAFF
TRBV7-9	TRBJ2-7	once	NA	TGTGCCAGCAGCCACGACACCTACGAGCAGTACTTC	CASSHDTYEQYF
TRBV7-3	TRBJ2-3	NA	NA	TGTGCCAGCAGCTTGGGTTACGATAGCACAGATACGCAGTATTTT	CASSLGYDSTDTQYF
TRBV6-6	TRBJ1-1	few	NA	TGTGCCAGCAGTTACAGGGGGAACACTGAAGCTTTCTTT	CASSYRGNTEAFF
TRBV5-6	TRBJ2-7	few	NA	TGTGCCAGCAGCTTCGGGACACCTAGGCACGAGCAGTACTTC	CASSFGTPRHEQYF
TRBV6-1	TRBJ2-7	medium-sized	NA	TGTGCCACGGACAAAGCGACCTACGAGCAGTACTTC	CATDKATYEQYF
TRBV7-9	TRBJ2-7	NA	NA	TGTGCCAGCAGCAAATCGGACTACGACGAGCAGTACTTC	CASSKSDYDEQYF
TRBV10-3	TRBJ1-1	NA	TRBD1	TGTGCCATCAGTGAATGGGGACAGGGGGCATTCCCCTACCCCCACACTGAAGCTTTCTTT	CAISEWGQGAFPYPHTEAFF
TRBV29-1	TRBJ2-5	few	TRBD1	TGCAGCGTTCCCAGGGGGCGTCAAGAGACCCAGTACTTC	CSVPRGRQETQYF
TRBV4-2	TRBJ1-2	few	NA	TGTGCCAGCAGCTTCTTCAACTATGGCTACACCTTC	CASSFFNYGYTF
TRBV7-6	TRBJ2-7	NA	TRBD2	TGTGCCAGCAGCAACAGACTAGCGGGGGATCAGGACGAGCAGTACTTC	CASSNRLAGDQDEQYF
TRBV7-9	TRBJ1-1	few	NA	TGTGCCAGCCTCTGGGGACGGGGTGAAGCTTTCTTT	CASLWGRGEAFF
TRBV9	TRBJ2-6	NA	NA	TGTGCCAGCAGCGGCTCTGGGGCCAACGTCCTGACTTTC	CASSGSGANVLTF
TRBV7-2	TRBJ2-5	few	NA	TGTGCCAGCAGCCCATGGACTCGCCCGGTGGCCCAGTACTTC	CASSPWTRPVAQYF
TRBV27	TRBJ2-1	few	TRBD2	TGTGCCAGCAGTTTGGCGGGGGGGTACAATGAGCAGTTCTTC	CASSLAGGYNEQFF
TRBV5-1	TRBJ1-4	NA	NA	TGCGCCAGCAGCTTGCAGGACCCGTTGCCCGGAGGGCTGTTTTTT	CASSLQDPLPGGLFF
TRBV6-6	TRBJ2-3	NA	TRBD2	TGTGCCAGCACTCTAGCGGGAGGTTACACAGATACGCAGTATTTT	CASTLAGGYTDTQYF
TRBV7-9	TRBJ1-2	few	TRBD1	TGTGCCAGCAGCTACGCTACAGGGGTTAGGGATGGCTACACCTTC	CASSYATGVRDGYTF
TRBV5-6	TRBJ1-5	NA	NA	TGTGCCAGCAGCTTGCTAGGGAATCAGCCCCAGCATTTT	CASSLLGNQPQHF
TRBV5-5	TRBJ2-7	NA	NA	TGTGCCAGCAGCTTTGGGTCAACCTACGAGCAGTACTTC	CASSFGSTYEQYF
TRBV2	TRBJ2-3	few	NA	TGTGCCAGCAGGGACCTGGGGACAGATACGCAGTATTTT	CASRDLGTDTQYF
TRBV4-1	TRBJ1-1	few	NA	TGCGCCAGCAGCCAAGAAATCACAGGGCGCGTCAACACTGAAGCTTTCTTT	CASSQEITGRVNTEAFF